The entry that follows covers one T cell receptor (beta chain) sequence. There is no known antigen for this receptor. Base quality data are lacking; no much larger clone is found one base away. This sample is part of a study of CD8 T cells in ankylosing spondylitis (dated by TCRdb to about 2017). For the wider study: The study set out to find disease-linked TCR variants by profiling T cell receptor beta repertoires in ankylosing spondylitis patients and healthy donors. In total, the full study cohort was made up of 100 to 140 healthy donors and 25 to 30 ankylosing spondylitis patients. Peripheral blood samples were taken, and synovial fluid was additionally collected from ankylosing spondylitis patients.

The run used an Illumina HiSeq 2500. Quantitative 5'-RACE with molecular barcodes was used to prepare TCR beta libraries. The original pipeline was this. Disease-linked TCR variants were identified with a new computational method built on a probabilistic model of VDJ rearrangement. TCRdb applied fastp at Q25 and MiXCR to the public reads, then kept only in-frame beta chains. For every CDR3 protein sequence, its rows merge into one entry that carries the most common genes and DNA. The V and J calls shown here were made by TCRdb, not taken from the authors' results. In this sample the table shows approximately 220,000 distinct CDR3 sequences, roughly 24% of which occur a single time. The ten top clones hold less than 8.5% of the sample. Points the paper makes about the study in general: Blood from ankylosing spondylitis patients appeared to be characterized by a TCR beta motif made up of several highly homologous amino acid variants. The disease-linked clones showed a CD8+ phenotype and occurred at relatively low frequencies in peripheral blood. The disease-linked clones were reported to be significantly enriched in matched synovial fluid samples from ankylosing spondylitis patients. Some motif variants were previously reported in synovial fluid and blood of reactive arthritis patients, suggesting common disease-initiation mechanisms.

Counted from cysteine to phenylalanine, this CDR3 has 14 amino acids. Only the CDR3 DNA is retained, 42 bases long and in frame from the first base. Here V drops 5 bases and J drops 4 bases, and the junction holds 8 bases not matched to any gene. CDR1 and CDR2 are drawn from the germline V gene (reference sequence): DFQATT, SNEGSKA. This TCR was sampled from a male donor with ankylosing spondylitis or in good health (not recorded which). The sequence is built from TRBV20-1 and TRBJ2-3, with 8 junctional bases fitting TRBD2. Material for sequencing was blood, either unsorted or a sorted T cell fraction (not recorded which). The base sequence is TGCAGTGCTCTTAGCGGGACTGGAGCAGATACGCAGTATTTT. Its translation reads: CSALSGTGADTQYF.